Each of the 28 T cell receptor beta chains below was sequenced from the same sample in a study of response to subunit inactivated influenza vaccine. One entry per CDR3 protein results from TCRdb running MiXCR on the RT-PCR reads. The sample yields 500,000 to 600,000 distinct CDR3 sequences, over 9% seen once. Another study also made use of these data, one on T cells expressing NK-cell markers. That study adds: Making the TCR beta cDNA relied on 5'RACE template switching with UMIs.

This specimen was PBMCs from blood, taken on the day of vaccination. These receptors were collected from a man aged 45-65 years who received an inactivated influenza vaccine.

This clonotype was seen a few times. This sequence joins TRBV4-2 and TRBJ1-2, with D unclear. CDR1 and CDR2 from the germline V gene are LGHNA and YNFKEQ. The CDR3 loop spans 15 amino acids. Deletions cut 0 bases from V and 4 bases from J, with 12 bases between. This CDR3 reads CASSQDPRAAYGYTF. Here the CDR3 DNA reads TGTGCCAGCAGCCAAGATCCTCGGGCAGCCTATGGCTACACCTTC.

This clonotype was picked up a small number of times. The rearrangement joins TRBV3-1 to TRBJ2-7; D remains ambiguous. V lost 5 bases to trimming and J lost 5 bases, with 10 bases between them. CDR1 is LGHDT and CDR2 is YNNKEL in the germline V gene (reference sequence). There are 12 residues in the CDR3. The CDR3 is CASSGMGDEQYF. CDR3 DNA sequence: TGTGCCAGCAGCGGAATGGGCGACGAGCAGTACTTC.

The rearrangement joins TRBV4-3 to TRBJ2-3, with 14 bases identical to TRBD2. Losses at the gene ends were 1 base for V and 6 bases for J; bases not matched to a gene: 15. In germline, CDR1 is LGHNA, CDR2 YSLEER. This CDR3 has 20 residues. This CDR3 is CASSQVGLGLAGANGDTQYF. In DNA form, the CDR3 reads TGCGCCAGCAGCCAAGTTGGACTGGGACTAGCGGGGGCCAATGGTGATACGCAGTATTTT.

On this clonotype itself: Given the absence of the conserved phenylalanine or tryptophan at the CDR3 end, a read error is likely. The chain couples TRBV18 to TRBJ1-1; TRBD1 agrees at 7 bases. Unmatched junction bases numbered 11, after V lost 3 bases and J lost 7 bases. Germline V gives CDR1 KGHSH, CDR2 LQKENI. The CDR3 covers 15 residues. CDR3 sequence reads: CASSPSQGGGYEAFS. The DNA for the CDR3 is TGTGCCAGCTCACCCTCCCAGGGGGGCGGATATGAAGCTTTCTCT.

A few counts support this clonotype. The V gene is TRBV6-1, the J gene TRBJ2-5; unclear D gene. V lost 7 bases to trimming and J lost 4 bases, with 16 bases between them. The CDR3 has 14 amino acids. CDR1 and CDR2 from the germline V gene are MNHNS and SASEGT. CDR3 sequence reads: CASTPIGPGETQYF. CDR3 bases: TGTGCCAGCACCCCAATTGGGCCGGGAGAGACCCAGTACTTC.

The CDR3 nucleotides read TGTGCCAGCAGCTTAAGGGGACAGGGGTTATCTGAAGCTTTCTTT. Translated, it gives CASSLRGQGLSEAFF. V gene TRBV7-9 combines with J gene TRBJ1-1; 10 positions agree with TRBD1. This CDR3 is built from 15 residues. From germline, CDR1 is SEHNR and CDR2 FQNEAQ (reference sequence). V shed 2 bases, J shed 6 bases, and the junction held 6 bases outside the gene matches.

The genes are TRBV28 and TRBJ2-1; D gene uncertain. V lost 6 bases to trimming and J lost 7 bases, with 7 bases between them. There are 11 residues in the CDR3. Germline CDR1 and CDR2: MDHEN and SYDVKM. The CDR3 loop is CASRSRNEQFF. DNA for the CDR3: TGTGCCAGCAGGTCCCGGAATGAGCAGTTCTTC.

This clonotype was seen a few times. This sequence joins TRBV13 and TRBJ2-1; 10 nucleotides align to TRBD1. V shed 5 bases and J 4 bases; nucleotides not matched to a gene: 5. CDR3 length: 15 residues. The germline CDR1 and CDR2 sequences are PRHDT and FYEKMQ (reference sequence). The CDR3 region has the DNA TGTGCCAGCAGCCCCCGGGACAGGGGATACAATGAGCAGTTCTTC. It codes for CASSPRDRGYNEQFF.

The CDR3 spells CASSHGTTRRETQYF. CDR3 nucleotides: TGTGCCAGCAGCCATGGGACAACAAGGAGGGAGACCCAGTACTTC. The genes are TRBV3-1 and TRBJ2-5; D possibly corresponds to TRBD1 (6 bases). The CDR3 consists of 15 residues. The V gene lost 3 bases and the J gene lost 5 bases, with 16 bases spanning the gap. Germline CDR1 LGHDT, CDR2 YNNKEL (reference sequence).

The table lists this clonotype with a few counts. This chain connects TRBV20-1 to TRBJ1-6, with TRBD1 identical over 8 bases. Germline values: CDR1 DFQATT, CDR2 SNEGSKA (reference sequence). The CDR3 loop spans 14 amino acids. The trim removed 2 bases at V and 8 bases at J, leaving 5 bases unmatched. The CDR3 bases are TGCAGTGCTAGACAGGGGGCTATTGATTCACCCCTCCACTTT. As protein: CSARQGAIDSPLHF.

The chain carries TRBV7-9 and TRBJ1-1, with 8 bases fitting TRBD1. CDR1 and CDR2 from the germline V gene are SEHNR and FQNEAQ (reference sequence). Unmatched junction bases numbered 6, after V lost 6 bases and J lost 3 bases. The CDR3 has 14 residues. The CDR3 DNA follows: TGTGCCAGCAGATCGACAGGGGAGTACACTGAAGCTTTCTTT. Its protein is CASRSTGEYTEAFF.

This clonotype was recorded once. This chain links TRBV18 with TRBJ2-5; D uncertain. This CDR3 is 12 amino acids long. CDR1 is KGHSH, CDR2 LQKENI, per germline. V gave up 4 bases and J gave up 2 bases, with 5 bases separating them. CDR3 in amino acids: CASSQRQETQYF. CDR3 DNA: TGTGCCAGCTCACAACGGCAAGAGACCCAGTACTTC.

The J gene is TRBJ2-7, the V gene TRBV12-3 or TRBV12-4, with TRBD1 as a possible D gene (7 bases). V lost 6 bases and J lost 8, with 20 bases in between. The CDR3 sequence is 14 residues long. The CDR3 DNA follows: TGTGCCAGCAGACGGACAGGCGGGGTTGGCCAGCAGTACTTC. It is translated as CASRRTGGVGQQYF.

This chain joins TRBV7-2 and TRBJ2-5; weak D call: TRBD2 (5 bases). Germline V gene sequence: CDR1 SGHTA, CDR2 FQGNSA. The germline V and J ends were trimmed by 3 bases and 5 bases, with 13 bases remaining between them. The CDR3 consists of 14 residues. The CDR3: CASSLSRLAETQYF. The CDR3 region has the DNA TGTGCCAGCAGCTTGTCAAGGCTAGCTGAGACCCAGTACTTC. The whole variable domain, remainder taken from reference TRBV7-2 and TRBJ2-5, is GAGVSQSPSNKVTEKGKDVELRCDPISGHTALYWYRQSLGQGLEFLIYFQGNSAPDKSGLPSDRFSAERTGGSVSTLTIQRTQQEDSAVYLCASSLSRLAETQYFGPGTRLLVL.

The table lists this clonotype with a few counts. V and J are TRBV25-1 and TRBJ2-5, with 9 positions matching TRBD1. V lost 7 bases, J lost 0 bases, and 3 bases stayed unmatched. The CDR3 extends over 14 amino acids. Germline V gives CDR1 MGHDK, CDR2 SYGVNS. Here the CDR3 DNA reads TGTGCCAGCATAGGACAGGGGTACCAAGAGACCCAGTACTTC. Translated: CASIGQGYQETQYF.

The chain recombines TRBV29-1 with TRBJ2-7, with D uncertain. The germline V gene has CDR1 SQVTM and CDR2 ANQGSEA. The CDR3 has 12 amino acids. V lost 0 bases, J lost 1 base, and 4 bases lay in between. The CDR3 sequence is CSVEDGSYEQYF. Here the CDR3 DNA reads TGCAGCGTTGAAGACGGTTCCTACGAGCAGTACTTC.

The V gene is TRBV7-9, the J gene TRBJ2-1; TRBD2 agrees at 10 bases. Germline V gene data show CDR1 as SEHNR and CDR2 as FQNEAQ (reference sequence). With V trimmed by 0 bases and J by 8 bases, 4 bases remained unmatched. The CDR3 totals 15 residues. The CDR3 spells CASSLAPSGSDEQFF. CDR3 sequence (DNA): TGTGCCAGCAGCTTAGCCCCTAGCGGGAGCGATGAGCAGTTCTTC.

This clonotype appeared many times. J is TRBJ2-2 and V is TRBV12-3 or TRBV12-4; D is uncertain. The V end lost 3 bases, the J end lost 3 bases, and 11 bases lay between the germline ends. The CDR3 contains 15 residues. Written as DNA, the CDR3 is TGTGCCAGCAGTTTGAAAGGGTCCCACACCGGGGAGCTGTTTTTT. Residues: CASSLKGSHTGELFF.

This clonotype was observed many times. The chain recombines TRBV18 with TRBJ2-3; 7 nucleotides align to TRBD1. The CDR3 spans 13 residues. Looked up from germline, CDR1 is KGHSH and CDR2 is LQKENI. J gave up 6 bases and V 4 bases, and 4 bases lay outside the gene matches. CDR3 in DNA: TGTGCCAGCTCACGGCGACAGGGTGATACGCAGTATTTT. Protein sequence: CASSRRQGDTQYF.

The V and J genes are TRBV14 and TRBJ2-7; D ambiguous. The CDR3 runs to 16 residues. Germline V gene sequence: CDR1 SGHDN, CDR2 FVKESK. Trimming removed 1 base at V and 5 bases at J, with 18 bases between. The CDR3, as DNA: TGTGCCAGCAGCCAAGCATCTATGGGGTTTTGGGACGAGCAGTACTTC. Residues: CASSQASMGFWDEQYF.

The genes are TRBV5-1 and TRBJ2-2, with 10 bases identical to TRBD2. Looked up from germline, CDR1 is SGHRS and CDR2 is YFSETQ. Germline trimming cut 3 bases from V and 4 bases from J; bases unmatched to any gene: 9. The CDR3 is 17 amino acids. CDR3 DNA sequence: TGCGCCAGCAGCTCTGGAGCGGGAGGGCCTGGCACCGGGGAGCTGTTTTTT. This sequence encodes CASSSGAGGPGTGELFF.

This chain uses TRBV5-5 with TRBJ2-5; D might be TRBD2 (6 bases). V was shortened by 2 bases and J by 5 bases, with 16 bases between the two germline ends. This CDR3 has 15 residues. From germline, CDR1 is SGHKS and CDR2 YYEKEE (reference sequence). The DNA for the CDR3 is TGTGCCAGCAGCTTAACTCGACTAGAGGCGGAGACCCAGTACTTC. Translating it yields CASSLTRLEAETQYF.

This CDR3 is CASSLAGTTATGELFF. The CDR3, as DNA: TGTGCCAGCAGCTTAGCCGGGACTACGGCCACCGGGGAGCTGTTTTTT. The chain has TRBV11-2 and TRBJ2-2, with 7 positions matching TRBD2. The CDR3 is 16 residues long. The ends lost 1 base at V and 4 bases at J; junction bases unmatched: 6. Germline V gene sequence: CDR1 SGHAT, CDR2 FQNNGV.

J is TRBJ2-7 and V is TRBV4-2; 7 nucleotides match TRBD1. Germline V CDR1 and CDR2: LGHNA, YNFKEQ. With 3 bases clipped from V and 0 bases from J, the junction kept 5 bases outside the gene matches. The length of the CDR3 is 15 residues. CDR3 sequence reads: CASSHEQGSSYEQYF. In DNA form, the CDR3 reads TGTGCCAGCAGCCACGAACAGGGGAGCTCCTACGAGCAGTACTTC.

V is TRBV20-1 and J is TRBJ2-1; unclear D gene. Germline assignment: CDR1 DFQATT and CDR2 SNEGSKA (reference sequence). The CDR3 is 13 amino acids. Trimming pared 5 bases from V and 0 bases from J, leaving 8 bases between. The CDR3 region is CSAYRTSYNEQFF. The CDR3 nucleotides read TGCAGTGCTTACCGGACCTCCTACAATGAGCAGTTCTTC.

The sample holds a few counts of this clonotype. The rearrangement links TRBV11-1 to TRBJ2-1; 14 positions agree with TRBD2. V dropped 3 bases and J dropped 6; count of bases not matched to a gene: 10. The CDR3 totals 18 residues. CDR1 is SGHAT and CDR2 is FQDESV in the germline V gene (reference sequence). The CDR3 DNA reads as TGTGCCAGCAGCTTCTCGGGACTAGCGGGAGATAGTCTCAATGAGCAGTTCTTC. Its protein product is CASSFSGLAGDSLNEQFF.

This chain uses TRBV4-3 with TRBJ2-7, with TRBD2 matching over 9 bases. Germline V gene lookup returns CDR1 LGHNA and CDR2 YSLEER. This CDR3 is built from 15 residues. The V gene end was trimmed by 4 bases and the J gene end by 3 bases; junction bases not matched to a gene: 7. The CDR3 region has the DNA TGCGCCAGCAGCCTGGCGTTGACTAGCGGCTACGAGCAGTACTTC. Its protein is CASSLALTSGYEQYF.

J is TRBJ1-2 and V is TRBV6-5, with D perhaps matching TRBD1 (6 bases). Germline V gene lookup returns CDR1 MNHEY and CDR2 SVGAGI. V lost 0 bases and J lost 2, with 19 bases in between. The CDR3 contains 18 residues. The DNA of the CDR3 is TGTGCCAGCAGTTACTCGCTCCCATACCCCGGACAGAACTATGGCTACACCTTC. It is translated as CASSYSLPYPGQNYGYTF.